This T cell receptor beta chain is drawn from a study of a mutant IDH1 vaccine in newly diagnosed glioma. Overall study: Treated individuals were around 60% male and about 40% female, averaging approximately 40 years of age. Standard pretreatment was either radiotherapy, temozolomide, or, for most, radiochemotherapy with temozolomide.

Time point noted: baseline, week 1 (first vaccination visit). Noted treatment: pre-vaccination baseline after standard-of-care therapy. The assay was immunoSEQ multiplex PCR, and TCRdb's table has in-frame clones only and misses some. Seen here are approximately 88,000 clones, about 82% observed once, and the top ten hold 7.5%. General study results and limits: Among top peripheral T cell clonotypes, changes seemed unrelated to pseudoprogression.

CDR3 size: 15 residues. CDR1 and CDR2 (germline): LGHNA, YSLEER. Unmatched junction bases numbered 3, after V lost 2 bases and J lost 2 bases. In the case of this clone: Its antigen is undetermined.

This sequence was found in a man in his forties with glioma. The chain is built from TRBV4-3 and TRBJ2-7; 10 nucleotides align to TRBD2. Sequenced material: PBMCs, taken from a glioma patient treated with radiotherapy, temozolomide or both. CDR3 protein: CASSQYLAGAYEQYF. CDR3 nucleotides: TGCGCCAGCAGCCAATACCTAGCGGGGGCCTACGAGCAGTACTTC.